This T cell receptor beta chain was profiled in a study of T cell responses to AZD1222 COVID-19 vaccine. Whole-study results and caveats: Recipients of AZD1222 seropositive at baseline numbered only 6 or 7. Donor demographics were predominantly white British with a female majority; clonal diversity may be underestimated.

Sequencing was performed with immunoSEQ multiplex PCR; in TCRdb, only in-frame clones are kept and a portion is missing. The table has roughly 120,000 clones, over 75% seen once. Trimming shortened V by 3 bases and J by 0 bases, and 15 bases separated the two germline ends. CDR1 and CDR2 from the germline V gene are SEHNR and FQNEAQ (reference sequence). The CDR3 loop spans 17 amino acids. On this clone itself: No antigen is known for it.

The chain is built from TRBV7-9 and TRBJ1-5; D unresolved. The clonotype comes from an adult in good health. This specimen consisted of peripheral blood, obtained on day 0 of AZD1222 vaccination. The CDR3 protein is CASSFGSLSVSNQPQHF. CDR3 nucleotide sequence: TGTGCCAGCAGCTTCGGCTCGCTGAGTGTTAGCAATCAGCCCCAGCATTTT.